These 27 T cell receptor beta chains came from one sample sequenced in a study of blood T cell repertoires in COVID-19. Profiling relied on immunoSEQ multiplex PCR, and the TCRdb table lists in-frame clones only, not all of them. Here the sample spans 50,000 to 80,000 clones, roughly 88% being singletons. The specimen sequenced was peripheral blood. These receptors were collected from a woman aged 60-75 years with COVID-19, enrolled during active disease.

The chain uses TRBV28 and TRBJ1-1, with D possibly matching TRBD1 (6 bases). CDR1 and CDR2 from the germline V gene are MDHEN and SYDVKM. V gave up 7 bases and J gave up 1 base, with 13 bases separating them. The CDR3 spans 14 residues. The DNA of the CDR3 is TGTGCCAGCAAGCTCCTACAGGGGAACACTGAAGCTTTCTTT. Encoded protein: CASKLLQGNTEAFF.

The chain couples TRBV25-1 to TRBJ1-6; TRBD1 might be the D (5 bases). Trimming removed 5 bases at V and 4 bases at J, with 15 bases between. In germline, CDR1 is MGHDK, CDR2 SYGVNS. The CDR3 consists of 16 residues. The CDR3 here is CASSSPLQGYNSPLHF. For the CDR3, the DNA is TGTGCCAGCAGTTCCCCACTTCAGGGTTATAATTCACCCCTCCACTTT.

This chain links TRBV6-5 with TRBJ2-1, with 9 bases lining up with TRBD2. This CDR3 spans 15 amino acids. The V segment lost 2 bases and the J segment 12 bases; nucleotides outside the gene matches: 11. The germline V gene encodes CDR1 MNHEY and CDR2 SVGAGI. CDR3 in amino acids: CASSYGREGTRRQFF. The CDR3 nucleotides are TGTGCCAGCAGTTACGGGCGGGAGGGCACCCGTAGGCAGTTCTTC.

The sample holds a few counts of this clone. The chain combines TRBV4-2 with TRBJ1-2; the match to TRBD1 covers 9 bases. This CDR3 spans 16 amino acids. Germline V gives CDR1 LGHNA, CDR2 YNFKEQ. Trimming cost V 2 bases and J 1 base; bases outside gene matches: 5. CDR3 DNA sequence: TGTGCCAGCAGCCAAACAGGGGGCGCGGGTAACTATGGCTACACCTTC. Its translation is CASSQTGGAGNYGYTF.

The chain joins TRBV5-5 to TRBJ2-7; D gene uncertain. Germline CDR1 and CDR2: SGHKS and YYEKEE (reference sequence). The V end was cut by 3 bases, the J end by 2 bases, with 12 bases between. The CDR3 covers 14 residues. CDR3 in DNA: TGTGCCAGCAGCTCCTGGAACAGCCCCTACGAGCAGTACTTC. Residues: CASSSWNSPYEQYF.

The gene calls are TRBV13 and TRBJ2-7, with D perhaps TRBD2 (6 bases). Per the germline V gene, CDR1 is PRHDT and CDR2 is FYEKMQ (reference sequence). The CDR3 covers 14 residues. Trimming cost V 4 bases and J 2 bases, with 12 bases left between them. The CDR3 region has the DNA TGTGCCAGCAGCTCCGGGACTGGGGCCTACGAGCAGTACTTC. Translated, it gives CASSSGTGAYEQYF.

The gene calls are TRBV11-2 and TRBJ2-1; 10 bases line up with TRBD2. CDR3 length: 15 amino acids. With V trimmed by 1 base and J by 8 bases, 5 bases remained unmatched. The germline V gene has CDR1 SGHAT and CDR2 FQNNGV. CDR3 sequence: CASSLAQREGHEQFF. CDR3 in DNA: TGTGCCAGCAGCTTAGCTCAGCGGGAGGGACATGAGCAGTTCTTC.

The chain joins TRBV28 to TRBJ1-1; D remains unclear. Trimming pared 4 bases from V and 8 bases from J, leaving 14 bases between. This CDR3 comprises 13 residues. Germline V lookup: CDR1 MDHEN, CDR2 SYDVKM. The CDR3 spells CASSYPSGPEAFF. The CDR3 region has the DNA TGTGCCAGCAGTTACCCCTCAGGTCCCGAAGCTTTCTTT.

The rearrangement links TRBV6-5 to TRBJ1-1; D unclear. The length of the CDR3 is 12 residues. The ends were cut back, 2 bases at V and 4 bases at J, with 5 bases in the middle. CDR1 and CDR2 (germline): MNHEY, SVGAGI. CDR3 in DNA: TGTGCCAGCAGTTACGGCCGCACTGAAGCTTTCTTT. It codes for CASSYGRTEAFF.

V gene TRBV19 combines with J gene TRBJ2-3; the D is unclear. Trimming took 4 bases from V and 6 from J, leaving 14 bases between them. Germline lookup yields CDR1 LNHDA and CDR2 SQIVND (reference sequence). The CDR3 consists of 14 residues. The CDR3: CASSNGGDWDTQYF. The CDR3 nucleotides read TGTGCCAGTAGTAATGGCGGAGATTGGGATACGCAGTATTTT.

The chain employs TRBV18 and TRBJ1-2, with 8 bases matching TRBD1. The germline gives CDR1 KGHSH, CDR2 LQKENI. CDR3 length: 14 residues. V trimming: 4 bases; J trimming: 4 bases; junction bases outside the gene matches: 5. The CDR3 is CASSRTGTGYGYTF. The CDR3 nucleotides read TGTGCCAGCTCACGAACCGGGACAGGCTATGGCTACACCTTC.

The chain links TRBV2 to TRBJ1-2; no clear D gene. V was cut by 7 bases and J by 2 bases, with 17 bases left in between. In germline, CDR1 is SNHLY, CDR2 FYNNEI. The CDR3 extends over 15 amino acids. The CDR3 sequence is CASIAWEAENYGYTF. The CDR3 region has the DNA TGTGCCAGCATAGCCTGGGAGGCAGAGAACTATGGCTACACCTTC.

This clone has a single count. This chain links TRBV29-1 with TRBJ1-3; D remains ambiguous. Germline CDR1 SQVTM, CDR2 ANQGSEA. The germline V and J ends were trimmed by 4 bases and 0 bases, with 7 bases remaining between them. CDR3 length: 13 residues. The CDR3 spells CSVAESSGNTIYF. The CDR3 bases are TGCAGCGTTGCCGAGAGCTCTGGAAACACCATATATTTT.

CDR3 bases: TGTGCCAGCAGTTATACAGGCGTCCGGGACACTGAAGCTTTCTTT. It translates to CASSYTGVRDTEAFF. The chain employs TRBV6-2 or TRBV6-3 and TRBJ1-1, with a possible D match to TRBD1 (5 bases). The CDR3 is 15 residues long. V lost 3 bases and J 3 bases, leaving 14 bases between the germline ends. Germline CDR1 reads MNHEY; CDR2 reads SVGEGT.

The chain couples TRBV28 to TRBJ1-5, with a weak D call TRBD1 (5 bases). V gave up 7 bases and J gave up 1 base, with 11 bases separating them. Germline V gene lookup returns CDR1 MDHEN and CDR2 SYDVKM. This CDR3 region has 14 residues. CDR3 sequence: CASTLKGSNQPQHF. The CDR3 DNA sequence: TGTGCCAGCACCCTGAAGGGGAGCAATCAGCCCCAGCATTTT.

The chain has TRBV9 and TRBJ2-1; the D gene is possibly TRBD2 (6 bases). Trimming pared 7 bases from V and 2 bases from J, leaving 13 bases between. The CDR3 sequence is 14 residues long. Germline lookup yields CDR1 SGDLS and CDR2 YYNGEE. The CDR3 region has the DNA TGTGCCAGCGGGCGGCGGGAAGCCTACAATGAGCAGTTCTTC. Its translation is CASGRREAYNEQFF.

This chain connects TRBV6-2 or TRBV6-3 to TRBJ2-7; TRBD2 agrees at 8 bases. V lost 1 base, J lost 5 bases, and 7 bases stayed unmatched. Germline V lookup: CDR1 MNHEY, CDR2 SVGEGT. The CDR3 loop spans 15 amino acids. CDR3 in DNA: TGTGCCAGCAGTTACTTCGGGAGGGCCAACGACGAGCAGTACTTC. It yields the protein CASSYFGRANDEQYF.

This clone occurred a few times. The rearrangement uses TRBV2 and TRBJ2-2; possible D gene TRBD1, 5 bases. The CDR3 covers 16 residues. CDR1 and CDR2 from the germline V gene are SNHLY and FYNNEI. V was trimmed by 6 bases and J by 0 bases, leaving 14 bases between them. CDR3 in DNA: TGTGCCAGCAGGGAAAACCGACAGCCGAACACCGGGGAGCTGTTTTTT. The encoded protein is CASRENRQPNTGELFF.

This chain joins TRBV2 and TRBJ1-3; D is ambiguous. From germline, CDR1 is SNHLY and CDR2 FYNNEI. The CDR3 has 14 amino acids. V lost 4 bases, J lost 3 bases, and 10 bases lay in between. The CDR3 here is CASSVLRGGNTIYF. The CDR3 DNA reads as TGTGCCAGCAGTGTTCTAAGAGGTGGAAACACCATATATTTT.

The chain joins TRBV12-3 or TRBV12-4 to TRBJ2-1; TRBD2 matches 9 bases. This CDR3 region has 13 residues. V lost 4 bases to trimming and J lost 7 bases; unmatched junction nucleotides: 2. The CDR3 protein is CASSWREGNEQFF. In nucleotides, the CDR3 is TGTGCCAGCAGTTGGCGGGAGGGTAATGAGCAGTTCTTC.

A single count supports this clone. This chain connects TRBV2 to TRBJ2-3, with D possibly TRBD2 on 5 matching bases. The germline V and J ends were trimmed by 4 bases and 1 base, with 15 bases remaining between them. CDR1 SNHLY and CDR2 FYNNEI come from the germline V gene. This CDR3 region has 16 residues. The CDR3 nucleotides are TGTGCCAGCAGTGCCGGGCCTCGAGCGGGCACAGATACGCAGTATTTT. This sequence encodes CASSAGPRAGTDTQYF.

The V call is TRBV3-1 (or the pseudogene TRBV3-2), the J call TRBJ2-7; tentatively, D is TRBD1 (6 bases). V was trimmed by 4 bases and J by 5 bases, leaving 12 bases between them. Germline CDR1 and CDR2: LGHDT and YNNKEL (reference sequence). CDR3 length: 13 amino acids. This CDR3 reads CASSLVQGNEQYF. CDR3 in DNA: TGTGCCAGCAGCCTAGTTCAGGGGAACGAGCAGTACTTC.

The chain carries TRBV4-1 and TRBJ2-7; 8 bases map to TRBD1. This CDR3 has 14 amino acids. The ends lost 1 base at V and 4 bases at J; junction bases unmatched: 3. Per germline, CDR1 MGHRA and CDR2 YSYEKL. The CDR3, as DNA: TGCGCCAGCAGCCAAGCTTACAGGGGGTACGAGCAGTACTTC. Residues: CASSQAYRGYEQYF.

V usage is TRBV11-2 and J usage is TRBJ2-5; a possible D gene is TRBD2 (6 bases). The CDR3 covers 14 residues. Trimming took off 5 bases at V and 5 bases at J, with 15 bases between the two ends. Germline lookup yields CDR1 SGHAT and CDR2 FQNNGV. Here the CDR3 reads CASSAGGVGETQYF. Here the CDR3 DNA reads TGTGCCAGCAGCGCCGGGGGAGTAGGGGAGACCCAGTACTTC.

J is TRBJ2-3 and V is TRBV27; 9 positions agree with TRBD1. After removal of 5 bases from V and 3 bases from J, the junction contained 6 bases not matched to a gene. This CDR3 has 15 amino acids. Germline V gene lookup returns CDR1 MNHEY and CDR2 SMNVEV (reference sequence). CDR3 DNA: TGTGCCAGCAGTCCCCGGGACAGGGCAACAGATACGCAGTATTTT. As protein: CASSPRDRATDTQYF.

This sequence joins TRBV27 and TRBJ2-5; a possible D gene is TRBD2 (5 bases). The germline V gene encodes CDR1 MNHEY and CDR2 SMNVEV (reference sequence). The CDR3 is 14 residues long. V dropped 5 bases and J dropped 5 bases, with 15 bases sitting between them. CDR3 residues: CASSPLPVAETQYF. CDR3 DNA sequence: TGTGCCAGCAGTCCCCTTCCGGTAGCGGAGACCCAGTACTTC.

V gene TRBV3-1 (or the pseudogene TRBV3-2) combines with J gene TRBJ2-1; 7 bases align to TRBD1. Looked up from germline, CDR1 is LGHDT and CDR2 is YNNKEL (reference sequence). Trimming cost V 0 bases and J 4 bases; bases outside gene matches: 9. The CDR3 is made up of 17 amino acids. The CDR3 sequence: CASSQEKGGNGYNEQFF. DNA for the CDR3: TGTGCCAGCAGCCAAGAAAAAGGGGGCAACGGATACAATGAGCAGTTCTTC.